This T cell receptor beta chain was identified in a study of blood T cell repertoires in COVID-19. V dropped 3 bases and J dropped 4 bases, with 12 bases sitting between them. The germline V gene has CDR1 KGHSH and CDR2 LQKENI. The CDR3 covers 14 residues. The authors' processing: From reference gene primer amplification, estimates of nucleated cell counts were derived. Assay: immunoSEQ multiplex PCR; the TCRdb copy retains only in-frame clones and omits some. The V and J calls and the clone size are those of that table, but D and trimming were determined from the DNA. There are about 130,000 clones in the sample; approximately 74% occur only once, and 4.5% to 6% lies in the top ten.

The TCR comes from a man older than 75 with COVID-19, enrolled during active disease. Sequencing used peripheral blood. The chain couples TRBV18 to TRBJ2-5; D perhaps matches TRBD2 (5 bases). CDR3 DNA sequence: TGTGCCAGCTCACCCGGGTATGAGGGAGAGACCCAGTACTTC. As protein: CASSPGYEGETQYF.